These 20 T cell receptor beta chains were all obtained from the same sample, sequenced in a study of long-term antiretroviral therapy in people with HIV (dated by TCRdb to between 2021 and 2023). The immunoSEQ hsTCRB v3.0 assay was used at survey level resolution to sequence the TRB variable region. TCRdb holds this immuneACCESS table with in-frame rearrangements only. Some clones are missing; in checked studies, unresolved V genes explain under half, and the rest has no known cause. Here the sample has about 20,000 clones; 80% occur a single time. The ten largest account for 12% to 15% of the sample. Sequenced here: unsorted PBMCs, sampled 2.9 years after starting antiretroviral therapy. The receptor source for this set is a woman in her 30s with HIV.

The chain combines TRBV7-2 with TRBJ2-1; D gene ambiguous. The CDR3 length is 13 residues. Trimming shortened V by 3 bases and J by 8 bases, and 11 bases separated the two germline ends. CDR1 SGHTA and CDR2 FQGNSA come from the germline V gene. The DNA of the CDR3 is TGTGCCAGCAGCTTCACTTCTCTGGATGAGCAGTTCTTC. Amino acid sequence: CASSFTSLDEQFF.

This chain uses TRBV25-1 with TRBJ1-4, with D perhaps TRBD1 (6 bases). The V and J ends lost 5 bases and 8 bases respectively, with 21 bases between them. The CDR3 covers 16 residues. Looked up from germline, CDR1 is MGHDK and CDR2 is SYGVNS. The CDR3 region has the DNA TGTGCCAGCAGTCAGGGGTCCATTACATGGAGGGAAAAACTGTTTTTT. Protein: CASSQGSITWREKLFF.

The V call is TRBV27, the J call TRBJ1-6; possibly TRBD1 for D (6 bases). CDR3 length: 15 residues. From germline, CDR1 is MNHEY and CDR2 SMNVEV (reference sequence). Between the trimmed V and J ends, which lost 7 bases and 7 bases, there was a span of 17 bases. CDR3 in amino acids: CASTKLGGGNSPLHF. The CDR3 region has the DNA TGTGCCAGCACCAAGCTGGGGGGGGGCAATTCACCCCTCCACTTT.

The rearrangement links TRBV5-1 to TRBJ1-1; tentative D call: TRBD1 (6 bases). There are 14 residues in the CDR3. Germline V gene data show CDR1 as SGHRS and CDR2 as YFSETQ. Trimming stripped 4 bases from V and 0 bases from J, with 10 bases between. The CDR3: CASSERTVNTEAFF. CDR3 DNA: TGCGCCAGCAGCGAACGGACAGTGAACACTGAAGCTTTCTTT.

The genes are TRBV5-1 and TRBJ1-3, with D possibly matching TRBD1 (5 bases). With 3 bases removed from V and 4 bases from J, the gap between germline ends came to 17 bases. The CDR3 is 16 amino acids. Germline V gives CDR1 SGHRS, CDR2 YFSETQ. CDR3 region: CASSSLGQQLGNTIYF. In DNA form, the CDR3 reads TGCGCCAGCAGCTCCCTGGGGCAGCAGCTAGGAAACACCATATATTTT. Based on the CDR3 plus reference TRBV5-1 and TRBJ1-3, the full variable domain is KAGVTQTPRYLIKTRGQQVTLSCSPISGHRSVSWYQQTPGQGLQFLFEYFSETQRNKGNFPGRFSGRQFSNSRSEMNVSTLELGDSALYLCASSSLGQQLGNTIYFGEGSWLTVV.

The gene calls are TRBV4-2 and TRBJ1-1; tentative D call: TRBD1 (6 bases). Germline assignment: CDR1 LGHNA and CDR2 YNFKEQ. Trimming removed 1 base from V and 11 bases from J, with 11 bases in between. CDR3 size: 12 residues. CDR3 amino acids: CASSQVGGTAFF. The CDR3 bases are TGTGCCAGCAGCCAAGTAGGGGGGACGGCTTTCTTT.

V is TRBV4-1 and J is TRBJ1-4, with D perhaps TRBD1 (5 bases). Trimming took 4 bases from V and 5 from J, leaving 14 bases between them. The CDR3 extends over 15 amino acids. CDR1 and CDR2 from the germline V gene are MGHRA and YSYEKL. CDR3 amino acids: CASSPGDGQNEKLFF. The CDR3 coding sequence is TGCGCCAGCAGCCCCGGGGACGGGCAAAATGAAAAACTGTTTTTT.

The rearrangement joins TRBV5-1 to TRBJ2-2, with 7 positions matching TRBD1. V gave up 1 base and J gave up 0 bases; unmatched junction bases: 12. This CDR3 is 19 amino acids long. Per the germline V gene, CDR1 is SGHRS and CDR2 is YFSETQ. For the CDR3, the DNA is TGCGCCAGCAGCTTGCCCTGGGACAGAGCCGATACGAACACCGGGGAGCTGTTTTTT. Its protein product is CASSLPWDRADTNTGELFF.

The chain joins TRBV9 to TRBJ1-3; D is unclear. With 3 bases removed from V and 4 bases from J, the gap between germline ends came to 8 bases. Germline assignment: CDR1 SGDLS and CDR2 YYNGEE. This CDR3 is built from 13 residues. CDR3 in DNA: TGTGCCAGCAGCGGGCATTCCGGAAACACCATATATTTT. Encoded protein: CASSGHSGNTIYF. Combining the CDR3 with reference TRBV9 and TRBJ1-3 gives the whole variable domain DSGVTQTPKHLITATGQRVTLRCSPRSGDLSVYWYQQSLDQGLQFLIQYYNGEERAKGNILERFSAQQFPDLHSELNLSSLELGDSALYFCASSGHSGNTIYFGEGSWLTVV.

V usage is TRBV2 and J usage is TRBJ2-7; possibly TRBD1 or TRBD2 for D (5 bases each). V was clipped by 8 bases and J by 0 bases, with 14 bases between them. This CDR3 spans 14 amino acids. Germline CDR1 reads SNHLY; CDR2 reads FYNNEI. The CDR3: CASGGPESSYEQYF. In DNA form, the CDR3 reads TGTGCCAGCGGGGGACCGGAGAGCTCCTACGAGCAGTACTTC.

This clone turned up a few times. The rearrangement joins TRBV15 to TRBJ1-2; D remains unclear. V lost 5 bases to trimming and J lost 8 bases, with 12 bases between them. The CDR3 sequence is 12 residues long. Looked up from germline, CDR1 is LNHNV and CDR2 is YYDKDF (reference sequence). This chain's CDR3 is CATSSGFRGYTF. For the CDR3, the DNA is TGTGCCACCAGCTCAGGTTTCAGAGGCTACACCTTC.

CDR3 in amino acids: CSVLPTGYFEAFF. The DNA for the CDR3 is TGCAGCGTCCTACCGACAGGGTACTTTGAAGCTTTCTTT. The genes are TRBV29-1 and TRBJ1-1, with 7 bases identical to TRBD1. J lost 7 bases, V lost 6 bases, and 11 bases had no gene match. The CDR3 runs to 13 residues. In germline, CDR1 is SQVTM, CDR2 ANQGSEA.

This clone was detected a few times. The V and J genes are TRBV5-1 and TRBJ2-5, with 7 bases lining up with TRBD1. V lost 1 base and J lost 1; bases outside the gene matches: 7. This CDR3 has 16 residues. Germline V CDR1 and CDR2: SGHRS, YFSETQ. CDR3 amino acids: CASSLRGQRGQETQYF. The DNA for the CDR3 is TGCGCCAGCAGCTTGCGGGGACAGAGGGGCCAAGAGACCCAGTACTTC.

The chain links TRBV5-6 to TRBJ1-2, with 8 bases lining up with TRBD1. The germline V gene encodes CDR1 SGHDT and CDR2 YYEEEE. The J segment lost 0 bases and the V segment lost 3 bases, leaving 13 bases of the junction unmatched. CDR3 length equals 18 residues. This CDR3 is CASSSDGGQVRANYGYTF. The CDR3 DNA reads TGTGCCAGCAGCTCTGACGGGGGACAGGTTCGAGCTAACTATGGCTACACCTTC.

V and J are TRBV4-1 and TRBJ1-1, with D possibly TRBD1 on 6 matching bases. Trimming left V 2 bases short and J 5 bases short, with 12 bases between. The CDR3 length is 14 residues. The germline V gene has CDR1 MGHRA and CDR2 YSYEKL. The CDR3 region is CASSQIGGGTEAFF. CDR3 nucleotide sequence: TGCGCCAGCAGCCAAATAGGGGGGGGAACTGAAGCTTTCTTT.

The chain links TRBV7-6 to TRBJ2-1; D unclear. The CDR3 is made up of 13 amino acids. Germline V gene data show CDR1 as SGHVS and CDR2 as FNYEAQ. Between the trimmed V and J ends, which lost 7 bases and 4 bases, there was a span of 11 bases. The CDR3 DNA sequence: TGTGCCAGCACTACGGACGGGTACAATGAGCAGTTCTTC. Translation: CASTTDGYNEQFF.

The V gene is TRBV12-2, the J gene TRBJ1-3. TRBV12-2 is a pseudogene. The CDR3 consists of 16 residues. In DNA form, the CDR3 reads TGTGCAAGTCGCTCCCACTCCAGCCTCTCTGGAAACACCATATATTTT. Translation gives CASRSHSSLSGNTIYF.

This rearrangement joins TRBV29-1 to TRBJ1-5, with a tentative D call TRBD1 (6 bases). The germline V gene has CDR1 SQVTM and CDR2 ANQGSEA. The germline V and J ends were trimmed by 4 bases and 5 bases, with 15 bases remaining between them. The CDR3 has 14 residues. The CDR3 protein is CSVVFSGVDQPQHF. The DNA of the CDR3 is TGCAGCGTTGTCTTTTCAGGGGTGGATCAGCCCCAGCATTTT.

The rearrangement uses TRBV5-1 and TRBJ2-3; TRBD2 matches 10 bases. V lost 0 bases to trimming and J lost 2 bases; unmatched junction nucleotides: 6. The length of the CDR3 is 17 residues. Germline V gives CDR1 SGHRS, CDR2 YFSETQ. This CDR3 is CASSLGGLAGATDTQYF. The CDR3 DNA reads as TGCGCCAGCAGCTTGGGTGGGCTAGCGGGGGCCACAGATACGCAGTATTTT.

This clone was seen only a few times. This chain links TRBV2 with TRBJ1-6; a weak D match, TRBD1 (5 bases). The CDR3 has 13 amino acids. Germline V gives CDR1 SNHLY, CDR2 FYNNEI. Trimming left V 8 bases short and J 9 bases short, with 14 bases between. The CDR3 loop is CASGTDGVSPLHF. The CDR3 DNA reads TGTGCCAGCGGGACTGATGGGGTTTCACCCCTCCACTTT.